This is a list of T cell receptor beta chains from one sample in a study of blood T cell repertoires in COVID-19. Using immunoSEQ multiplex PCR, the repertoire was profiled, and TCRdb retains in-frame clones only, with some absent. The sample contains 250,000 or so clones, approximately 90% of which appear only once. The sample consisted of PBMCs or T cells enriched from blood (not recorded which). Every receptor here comes from a human donor in a cohort exposed to, infected with or recovered from COVID-19 (not recorded which). The donor label of this sample is uncertain. Each CDR3 is given with its conserved first and last residue. A D gene is named only where the DNA matches it firmly. A row's size may be missing; if present it is once, few, many or a size class.

TRBJ1-4,TRBV30,once,.,CAWISRRGEKLFF,TGTGCCTGGATCTCTCGAAGGGGAGAAAAACTGTTTTTT
TRBJ2-1,TRBV7-9,.,.,CASRGQGSYNEQFF,TGTGCCAGCAGGGGGCAGGGGTCCTACAATGAGCAGTTCTTC
TRBJ1-5,TRBV19,.,.,CASKPGMGQPQHF,TGTGCCAGTAAGCCCGGGATGGGGCAGCCCCAGCATTTT
TRBJ1-2,TRBV7-9,.,TRBD1,CASSFGGGYYGYTF,TGTGCCAGCAGCTTCGGAGGGGGCTACTATGGCTACACCTTC
TRBJ1-2,TRBV30,.,TRBD1,CARQTGGYGYTF,TGTGCCCGCCAAACAGGGGGCTATGGCTACACCTTC
TRBJ1-4,TRBV4-3,.,TRBD1,CASSQGGTGLEKLFF,TGCGCCAGCAGCCAAGGCGGGACAGGGCTAGAAAAACTGTTTTTT
TRBJ1-5,TRBV5-6,.,TRBD1,CASSPQDRGGQPQHF,TGTGCCAGCAGCCCCCAGGACAGGGGAGGGCAGCCCCAGCATTTT
TRBJ2-3,TRBV7-9,.,TRBD2,CASSLAQGGGTDTQYF,TGTGCCAGCAGCTTAGCGCAGGGAGGGGGCACAGATACGCAGTATTTT
TRBJ1-5,TRBV4-1,few,TRBD1,CASSPDRGNQPQHF,TGCGCCAGCAGCCCAGACAGGGGGAATCAGCCCCAGCATTTT
TRBJ2-5,TRBV11-2,.,.,CASSWGLQETQYF,TGTGCCAGCAGCTGGGGACTTCAAGAGACCCAGTACTTC
TRBJ2-3,TRBV7-6,.,TRBD2,CASSLRSSSGGSGDTQYF,TGTGCCAGCAGCCTAAGGTCGTCTAGCGGGGGCTCAGGAGATACGCAGTATTTT
TRBJ1-3,TRBV5-6,.,TRBD1,CASSSQGAAGNTIYF,TGTGCCAGCAGCTCACAGGGGGCGGCTGGAAACACCATATATTTT
TRBJ2-1,TRBV14,.,TRBD2,CASSQEGPTSGVSYNEQFF,TGTGCCAGCAGCCAAGAGGGACCGACTAGCGGGGTCTCCTACAATGAGCAGTTCTTC
TRBJ1-2,TRBV30,.,TRBD1,CAWMSTGIYGYTF,TGTGCCTGGATGTCGACAGGGATCTATGGCTACACCTTC
TRBJ2-2,TRBV25-1,.,.,CASSECGDILYTGELFF,TGTGCCAGCAGTGAATGTGGGGACATACTATACACCGGGGAGCTGTTTTTT
TRBJ2-5,TRBV7-9,.,.,CASSPTSRETQYF,TGTGCCAGCAGCCCAACTAGCCGGGAGACCCAGTACTTC
TRBJ2-5,TRBV15,.,.,CATSRDGSQETQYF,TGTGCCACCAGCAGAGATGGGAGTCAAGAGACCCAGTACTTC
TRBJ2-1,TRBV5-6,.,.,CASSPLRVFSSYNEQFF,TGTGCCAGCAGCCCCCTGCGGGTCTTCAGCTCCTACAATGAGCAGTTCTTC
TRBJ1-1,TRBV19,once,.,CASSIDPGQLAFF,TGTGCCAGTAGTATAGATCCCGGACAGCTAGCTTTCTTT
TRBJ2-3,TRBV6-6,once,TRBD1,CASSPLRLGQGYLVETDTQYF,TGTGCCAGCAGTCCCCTTCGACTGGGACAGGGGTATCTGGTTGAGACAGATACGCAGTATTTT
TRBJ2-2,TRBV5-6,.,TRBD1,CASSGGQATGELFF,TGTGCCAGCAGCGGGGGACAGGCCACCGGGGAGCTGTTTTTT
TRBJ2-7,TRBV12-3/TRBV12-4,.,.,CASSHLVYEQYF,TGTGCCAGCAGTCACCTAGTCTACGAGCAGTACTTC
TRBJ1-4,TRBV4-1,.,.,CASSHYKRLASPHEGKLFF,TGCGCCAGCAGCCACTACAAGAGGTTGGCGTCCCCCCATGAAGGAAAACTGTTTTTT
TRBJ2-1,TRBV4-1,.,TRBD2,CASSLVLAGVSYNEQFF,TGCGCCAGCAGCCTCGTTCTAGCGGGGGTATCCTACAATGAGCAGTTCTTC
TRBJ2-1,TRBV10-2,once,.,CASSSGGDEQFF,TGCGCCAGCAGCTCCGGAGGGGATGAGCAGTTCTTC
TRBJ2-5,TRBV5-1,.,.,CASRTSPGVKETQYF,TGCGCCAGCAGGACGTCTCCGGGGGTGAAAGAGACCCAGTACTTC
TRBJ2-1,TRBV7-9,.,TRBD2,CASSLSGGDNEQFF,TGTGCCAGCAGCCTTAGCGGGGGGGACAATGAGCAGTTCTTC
TRBJ2-1,TRBV7-3,.,TRBD2,CASSLKPSGGGNEQFF,TGTGCCAGCAGCTTAAAGCCCTCTGGCGGGGGGAATGAGCAGTTCTTC
TRBJ1-2,TRBV12-3/TRBV12-4,.,.,CASSLEAAIGYTF,TGTGCCAGCAGTTTAGAGGCGGCGATTGGCTACACCTTC
TRBJ2-5,TRBV2,.,.,CASSDWLSGGSETQYF,TGTGCCAGCAGTGATTGGCTTAGCGGAGGATCGGAGACCCAGTACTTC
TRBJ2-1,TRBV7-9,.,TRBD2,CASSPSSGGYPDNEQFF,TGTGCCAGCAGCCCCTCTAGCGGGGGGTACCCCGACAATGAGCAGTTCTTC
TRBJ2-5,TRBV6-5,.,TRBD2,CASSLSGGSQETQYF,TGTGCCAGCAGCTTGAGCGGGGGTTCACAAGAGACCCAGTACTTC
TRBJ2-7,TRBV30,.,.,CAWTDSSNYEQYF,TGTGCCTGGACGGACTCGTCTAACTACGAGCAGTACTTC
TRBJ1-4,TRBV13,.,.,CASSLRGTSTNEKLFF,TGTGCCAGCAGCTTAAGGGGGACGTCAACTAATGAAAAACTGTTTTTT
TRBJ1-2,TRBV5-1,.,.,CASSLEGGVDGYTF,TGCGCCAGCAGCTTGGAAGGGGGAGTGGATGGCTACACCTTC
TRBJ2-5,TRBV7-9,.,TRBD1,CASSSRQGAQQETQYF,TGTGCCAGCAGCTCTCGACAGGGGGCACAACAAGAGACCCAGTACTTC
TRBJ1-5,TRBV19,.,.,CASTHRGGNQPQHF,TGTGCCAGTACCCACCGGGGGGGCAATCAGCCCCAGCATTTT
TRBJ1-2,TRBV5-1,.,TRBD1,CASSLAGQGSGGYTF,TGCGCCAGCAGCTTGGCAGGACAGGGTAGTGGTGGCTACACCTTC